This is a list of T cell receptor beta chains from one sample in a study of cytomegalovirus exposure and HLA in healthy donors. Method: immunoSEQ multiplex PCR; TCRdb's copy keeps in-frame clones and lacks some. The data show some 120,000 clones, approximately 84% seen once. The sequenced sample consisted of PBMCs. The receptors originated from a man in his fifties in good health and CMV-seronegative. The CDR3 runs from the conserved cysteine through the conserved F or W. The order of the fields is clone size, D gene, V gene, CDR3 length, J gene, CDR3 DNA, CDR3 protein. D genes are given only for firm matches. Clone size is shown for a subset of rows, as once, few, many or a class of expanded clone.

>NA|TRBD1|TRBV9|14|TRBJ2-7
TGTGCCAGCAGCCCGGGACAGGGGATCTACGAGCAGTACTTC
CASSPGQGIYEQYF
>NA|TRBD1|TRBV18|14|TRBJ2-7
TGTGCCAGCTCATCCGGGACAGGGTGGCTGGAGCAGTACTTC
CASSSGTGWLEQYF
>NA|NA|TRBV30|14|TRBJ2-7
TGTGCCTGGAGTCGGATAGCATGGACCTACGAGCAGTACTTC
CAWSRIAWTYEQYF
>NA|NA|TRBV6-1|15|TRBJ1-1
TGTGCCAGCAGGCTTTACTCCGGGAGGAACACTGAAGCTTTCTTT
CASRLYSGRNTEAFF
>NA|NA|TRBV6-1|14|TRBJ1-4
TGTGCCAGCACCCTCGGACAGTTCCATGAAAAACTGTTTTTT
CASTLGQFHEKLFF
>once|NA|TRBV28|15|TRBJ1-1
TGTGCCAGCAGTTTCTTTATCAGGGGTCGGACTGAAGCTTTCTTT
CASSFFIRGRTEAFF
>NA|TRBD1|TRBV11-2|14|TRBJ2-7
TGTGCCAGCTCGGGACAGGGGGCTCTGGACGAGCAGTACTTC
CASSGQGALDEQYF
>NA|TRBD1|TRBV29-1|13|TRBJ1-2
TGCAGCGCCATGACAGGGTGGATTGGTGGCTACACCTTC
CSAMTGWIGGYTF
>NA|NA|TRBV9|15|TRBJ1-2
TGTGCCAGCAGCGTAGCAGGGGCTGCTAACTATGGCTACACCTTC
CASSVAGAANYGYTF
>NA|TRBD1|TRBV9|15|TRBJ1-6
TGTGCCAGCAGCGGAGGACAGGGAAATAATTCACCCCTCCACTTT
CASSGGQGNNSPLHF
>once|NA|TRBV6-6|15|TRBJ2-2
TGTGCCAGCAGTTACCCGTCGATGGCCAACGGGGAGCTGTTTTTT
CASSYPSMANGELFF
>NA|NA|TRBV7-9|14|TRBJ2-7
TGTGCCAGCAGCTTAGAAGCCAAAACCTACGAGCAGTACTTC
CASSLEAKTYEQYF
>NA|NA|TRBV7-9|15|TRBJ1-6
TGTGCCAGCAGCTTAGGTGACATCGGTACTTCACCCCTCCACTTT
CASSLGDIGTSPLHF
>few|TRBD2|TRBV28|15|TRBJ2-1
TGTGCCAGCAGTTTTCTAGCGGGGGAGACCGATGAGCAGTTCTTC
CASSFLAGETDEQFF
>once|NA|TRBV10-3|17|TRBJ1-6
TGTGCCATCAGGGATCCCAGGGTCGGCGAAAGGGGTTCACCCCTCCACTTT
CAIRDPRVGERGSPLHF
>NA|NA|TRBV19|13|TRBJ2-5
TGTGCCAGTTGTGCGGGGCGTCAAGAGACCCAGTACTTC
CASCAGRQETQYF
>NA|TRBD1|TRBV7-2|13|TRBJ1-2
TGTGCCAGCAGCTCGGGACAGCCCTATGGCTACACCTTC
CASSSGQPYGYTF
>NA|NA|TRBV19|14|TRBJ1-5
TGTGCCAGTAGTTCGGGCAGGGTCAATCAGCCCCAGCATTTT
CASSSGRVNQPQHF
>NA|TRBD2|TRBV7-6|16|TRBJ2-7
TGTGCCAGCAGCCTTCTTAGCAGCGGGAGTACCTACGAGCAGTACTTC
CASSLLSSGSTYEQYF
>NA|NA|TRBV7-2|14|TRBJ1-1
TGTGCCAGCAGCCTGGGCCTTTTTGGCACTGAAGCTTTCTTT
CASSLGLFGTEAFF
>NA|NA|TRBV7-2|12|TRBJ1-5
TGTGCCAGCAGCTTCTTCAATCAGCCCCAGCATTTT
CASSFFNQPQHF
>few|TRBD2|TRBV6-1|13|TRBJ2-5
TGTGCCAGCAGTACGAGGGCGGGGGGGACCCAGTACTTC
CASSTRAGGTQYF
>NA|NA|TRBV5-1|16|TRBJ2-2
TGCGCCAGCAGCTTGAGGTGGCAGGGCTCCACCGGGGAGCTGTTTTTT
CASSLRWQGSTGELFF
>NA|TRBD1|TRBV7-9|17|TRBJ1-1
TGTGCCAGCAGCTCTAGAGGGACTATACAGGGGGGTGCTGAAGCTTTCTTT
CASSSRGTIQGGAEAFF
>few|TRBD1|TRBV19|15|TRBJ1-1
TGTGCCAGTACCCCCGGGACAGGGTATGGCACTGAAGCTTTCTTT
CASTPGTGYGTEAFF
>NA|TRBD1|TRBV11-1|15|TRBJ2-5
TGTGCCAGCAGCTTCGACAGGGGGAGAAGGGAGACCCAGTACTTC
CASSFDRGRRETQYF
>NA|TRBD1|TRBV7-2|14|TRBJ1-4
TGTGCCAGCAGCAAGGACAGGGGGCATGAAAAACTGTTTTTT
CASSKDRGHEKLFF
>NA|NA|TRBV10-1|15|TRBJ2-5
TGCGCCAGCAGGAAGGTCCCCGACAGACAAGAGACCCAGTACTTC
CASRKVPDRQETQYF
>NA|TRBD1|TRBV5-1|15|TRBJ2-7
TGCGCCAGCAGCCGGGGACCGGGACAGTCCTACGAGCAGTACTTC
CASSRGPGQSYEQYF
>NA|NA|TRBV4-1|16|TRBJ1-4
TGCGCCAGCAGCCCCCTCGGCCGGGGGGCGGGTGAAAAACTGTTTTTT
CASSPLGRGAGEKLFF
>once|TRBD1|TRBV6-1|14|TRBJ2-7
TGTGCCAGCAGTGTGGACAGGAACTCCTACGAGCAGTACTTC
CASSVDRNSYEQYF
>NA|NA|TRBV5-1|14|TRBJ1-2
TGCGCCAGCAGCTTGGATGGCGGAAACTATGGCTACACCTTC
CASSLDGGNYGYTF
>NA|TRBD1|TRBV9|15|TRBJ1-2
TGTGCCAGCAGCGTAGACAGGGGGGTAAACTATGGCTACACCTTC
CASSVDRGVNYGYTF
>NA|TRBD2|TRBV6-1|15|TRBJ2-3
TGTGCCAGCAGTGAACTAGCGGTAAGCACAGATACGCAGTATTTT
CASSELAVSTDTQYF
>once|NA|TRBV5-1|14|TRBJ2-7
TGCGCCAGCAGCTTGAAGACAGGATCCTACGAGCAGTACTTC
CASSLKTGSYEQYF
>NA|NA|TRBV4-1|11|TRBJ2-1
TGCGCCAGCAGCCAAAACTATGAGCAGTTCTTC
CASSQNYEQFF
>NA|NA|TRBV5-1|13|TRBJ2-7
TGCGCCAGCAGCTCCTCCGGGGTCCACGAGCAGTACTTC
CASSSSGVHEQYF
>NA|TRBD2|TRBV4-2|17|TRBJ2-3
TGTGCCAGCAGCCAAGTGGGGACTAGCGGGGGGGAAGATACGCAGTATTTT
CASSQVGTSGGEDTQYF
>NA|NA|TRBV11-1|13|TRBJ1-1
TGTGCCAGCAGCTTAAGGTGGCGGGGTGAAGCTTTCTTT
CASSLRWRGEAFF
>NA|TRBD1|TRBV28|21|TRBJ2-6
TGTGCCAGCAGTTCGACGATCCGGGACCCGGACAGGCGCTCTGGGGCCAACGTCCTGACTTTC
CASSSTIRDPDRRSGANVLTF
>NA|TRBD2|TRBV7-2|15|TRBJ2-2
TGTGCCAGCAGCCAAAGCGGGAGGAACACCGGGGAGCTGTTTTTT
CASSQSGRNTGELFF
>once|TRBD1|TRBV6-5|13|TRBJ1-2
TGTGCCAGCAGGGCAGGGGGCAACTATGGCTACACCTTC
CASRAGGNYGYTF
>NA|NA|TRBV5-1|16|TRBJ2-5
TGCGCCAGCAGCTTGGTCGGCGGGGGCTGGGGTGAGACCCAGTACTTC
CASSLVGGGWGETQYF
>NA|TRBD1|TRBV7-2|16|TRBJ2-5
TGTGCCAGCAGCTTAGAACCAGGGGGCACACGAGAGACCCAGTACTTC
CASSLEPGGTRETQYF
>NA|TRBD1|TRBV19|14|TRBJ2-7
TGTGCCAGTAGTCTCCGACAGGGGGACTACGAGCAGTACTTC
CASSLRQGDYEQYF